The sequence of this T cell receptor (beta chain) was determined in a study of T cell responses to AZD1222 COVID-19 vaccine. Study-level results: Clonal diversity was possibly underestimated, and white British individuals and females predominated among donors. Every sample of the repertoires postdated the peak T cell response.

Profiling relied on immunoSEQ multiplex PCR, and the TCRdb table lists in-frame clones only, not all of them. The sample carries 200,000 or so clones, 87% recorded once. Germline CDR1 and CDR2: SGHNT and YYREEE (reference sequence). Trimming stripped 5 bases from V and 6 bases from J, with 17 bases between. The CDR3 sequence is 14 residues long. This clone turned up a few times. Its antigen is unidentified. The receptor's source is an adult in good health. This material consisted of peripheral blood, taken on day 0 of MenACWY control vaccination. The chain recombines TRBV5-4 with TRBJ1-2; the D gene is possibly TRBD1 (6 bases). The CDR3 spells CASRREGGFDGYTF. CDR3 nucleotide sequence: TGTGCCAGCAGGAGGGAGGGGGGCTTTGATGGCTACACCTTC.